This entry lists 32 T cell receptor beta chains sequenced from one sample in a study of molecular identifiers for immune sequencing clone quantification. TCRdb independently ran MiXCR on the PCR reads; one entry per CDR3 protein. Of about 640,000 distinct CDR3 sequences detected, just under 20% appear once; the ten largest clones hold about 0.9%. The sequencing input was naive CD8+ T cells from blood, with Jurkat cell RNA spiked in. The subset here: FACS-sorted CD8+CD4-CCR7+CD45RA+ naive T cells. The receptors were gathered from a human donor in good health. Some libraries in this study had Jurkat cell RNA spiked in.

This clonotype was counted at least ten times. The CDR3 DNA is TGTGCCAGTAGCCCTGGGGCCACTGAAGCTTTCTTT. Its translation: CASSPGATEAFF. The rearrangement uses TRBV19 and TRBJ1-1; D might be TRBD1 (5 bases). The length of the CDR3 is 12 residues. Germline assignment: CDR1 LNHDA and CDR2 SQIVND (reference sequence). Trimming shortened V by 6 bases and J by 4 bases, and 9 bases separated the two germline ends.

This clonotype was observed at least ten times. This chain uses TRBV27 with TRBJ1-1; 8 positions agree with TRBD1. The CDR3 runs 14 residues. V trimming: 5 bases; J trimming: 5 bases; junction bases outside the gene matches: 7. CDR1 MNHEY and CDR2 SMNVEV come from the germline V gene (reference sequence). The CDR3 spells CASSTQGADTEAFF. CDR3 bases: TGTGCCAGCAGTACTCAGGGGGCAGATACTGAAGCTTTCTTT.

Worth noting for this clonotype: A much larger clone lies one base from this, so it may be a read error. The rearrangement links TRBV4-3 to TRBJ2-1; 7 bases are a match to TRBD2. Germline V gene data show CDR1 as LGHNA and CDR2 as YSLEER. The CDR3 sequence is 16 residues long. The CDR3 DNA sequence: TGCGCCAGCGGCCAAGATTGGAGCGGGGCCTACAATGAGCAGTTCTTC. Its translation: CASGQDWSGAYNEQFF.

This clonotype showed up just a few times. This chain joins TRBV4-1 and TRBJ2-2; a possible D gene is TRBD2 (6 bases). V dropped 1 base and J dropped 3 bases, with 9 bases sitting between them. Looked up from germline, CDR1 is MGHRA and CDR2 is YSYEKL. The CDR3 extends over 15 amino acids. CDR3 DNA: TGCGCCAGCAGCCAAGTGACTAGTTACACCGGGGAGCTGTTTTTT. The encoded protein is CASSQVTSYTGELFF.

This clonotype was recorded many times. The chain employs TRBV4-3 and TRBJ1-5; no reliable D call. The CDR3 contains 14 residues. Germline V gene sequence: CDR1 LGHNA, CDR2 YSLEER. V lost 4 bases and J lost 11, with 18 bases in between. The CDR3 sequence is CASSRVVGLESQHF. CDR3 nucleotide sequence: TGCGCCAGCAGCCGAGTCGTTGGATTGGAGTCCCAGCATTTT.

This clonotype was seen more than once but under ten times. The CDR3 here is CASSLDSYRNQPQHF. The CDR3 DNA reads TGTGCCAGCAGCCTTGACAGCTATCGCAATCAGCCCCAGCATTTT. The chain recombines TRBV11-2 with TRBJ1-5; D possibly corresponds to TRBD1 (5 bases). Trimming left V 5 bases short and J 2 bases short, with 13 bases between. CDR1 and CDR2 (germline): SGHAT, FQNNGV. The CDR3 contains 15 residues.

A note on this clonotype: Since a much larger clone is just one base distant, this may be a read error. This rearrangement joins TRBV2 to TRBJ1-1, with no clear D. CDR3 size: 14 residues. From germline, CDR1 is SNHLY and CDR2 FYNNEI. Trimming left V 8 bases short and J 1 base short, with 14 bases between. This CDR3 reads CASREDYPNTEAFF. Here the CDR3 DNA reads TGTGCCAGCCGGGAGGACTACCCGAACACTGAAGCTTTCTTT.

A note on this clonotype: An end of the junction differs from the germline gene, which may be a read error. V gene TRBV11-2 combines with J gene TRBJ2-3; 12 nucleotides align to TRBD2. The CDR3 consists of 16 residues. From germline, CDR1 is SGHAT and CDR2 FQNNGV. The CDR3 coding sequence is TGTGCCTGCAGCTTAGGCCTAGCGGGGGGGCCAGATACGCAGTATTTT. It is translated as CACSLGLAGGPDTQYF.

This clonotype was counted many times. The rearrangement joins TRBV12-3 or TRBV12-4 to TRBJ1-1; D might be TRBD1 (6 bases). The CDR3 is 14 amino acids. V was pared by 5 bases and J by 5 bases, with 15 bases between. CDR3 in DNA: TGTGCCAGCAGTCCCCAGGGGTCAGCTACTGAAGCTTTCTTT. Protein product: CASSPQGSATEAFF.

A note on this clonotype: Since a much larger clone is just one base distant, this may be a read error. It is likely a read error, because the conserved phenylalanine at the end of the CDR3 is missing. The chain joins TRBV5-3 to TRBJ1-6, with 8 bases identical to TRBD1. TRBV5-3 has ORF status, its function being uncertain. The CDR3 spans 16 residues. The CDR3 spells CASSSSQGVDNSPLHL. The CDR3 region has the DNA TGTGCCAGCAGCTCATCACAGGGGGTTGATAATTCACCCCTCCACCTT.

This clonotype has only a few counts. The chain couples TRBV6-2 or TRBV6-3 to TRBJ2-7; the D is unclear. Germline CDR1 reads MNHEY; CDR2 reads SVGEGT. This CDR3 is 15 amino acids long. V lost 2 bases and J lost 0, with 11 bases in between. As DNA, the CDR3 is TGTGCCAGCAGTTACGGTGCGGCGAGCTCCTACGAGCAGTACTTC. This codes for CASSYGAASSYEQYF.

This clonotype was seen only a few times. The chain links TRBV12-3 or TRBV12-4 to TRBJ2-3; TRBD2 aligns across 11 bases. The V segment lost 3 bases and the J segment 1 base; nucleotides outside the gene matches: 15. The CDR3 spans 20 residues. CDR3 residues: CASSFYLLAGVRGGTDTQYF. CDR3 coding DNA: TGTGCCAGCAGTTTTTACTTACTAGCGGGAGTCCGGGGGGGCACAGATACGCAGTATTTT.

The table lists this clonotype with many counts. The chain combines TRBV9 with TRBJ1-1; 9 nucleotides match TRBD1. V shed 0 bases, J shed 0 bases, and the junction held 3 bases outside the gene matches. The germline gives CDR1 SGDLS, CDR2 YYNGEE. There are 16 residues in the CDR3. The CDR3: CASSVAGQGMNTEAFF. CDR3 bases: TGTGCCAGCAGCGTAGCGGGACAGGGAATGAACACTGAAGCTTTCTTT.

The chain carries TRBV29-1 and TRBJ1-3; D not resolved. The CDR3 contains 12 residues. The germline V and J ends were trimmed by 3 bases and 8 bases, with 11 bases remaining between them. Germline V CDR1 and CDR2: SQVTM, ANQGSEA. CDR3 nucleotide sequence: TGCAGCGTTGAGGTCCTATCGGACACCATATATTTT. Translation gives CSVEVLSDTIYF.

Points on this clonotype: Being one base from a much bigger clone, this may be a read error. The genes are TRBV6-1 and TRBJ1-5, with D maybe TRBD1 (5 bases). This CDR3 contains 14 residues. Germline CDR1 and CDR2: MNHNS and SASEGT. The CDR3 nucleotides are TGTGGCAGCAGGGCAATCACAGGAAATCAGCCCCAGCATTTT. This sequence encodes CGSRAITGNQPQHF.

This clonotype has a count of ten or more. The rearrangement uses TRBV4-1 and TRBJ2-7; D not certain. The CDR3 length is 13 residues. V shed 4 bases and J shed 2 bases, with 9 bases lying between them. Per germline, CDR1 MGHRA and CDR2 YSYEKL. CDR3 sequence reads: CASSPVVPYEQYF. In DNA form, the CDR3 reads TGCGCCAGCAGCCCGGTGGTACCCTACGAGCAGTACTTC.

This clonotype was picked up many times. This chain links TRBV29-1 with TRBJ1-1; no firm D call. CDR1 SQVTM and CDR2 ANQGSEA come from the germline V gene. V shed 2 bases and J shed 1 base, with 14 bases lying between them. The CDR3 has 15 residues. Written as DNA, the CDR3 is TGCAGCGTTGAATCGGTTGCAGGCCCGAACACTGAAGCTTTCTTT. Protein product: CSVESVAGPNTEAFF.

This clonotype came up a few times. This chain joins TRBV14 and TRBJ2-2; D remains ambiguous. V lost 1 base to trimming and J lost 7 bases, with 4 bases between them. This CDR3 has 12 residues. Germline lookup yields CDR1 SGHDN and CDR2 FVKESK. CDR3 coding DNA: TGTGCCAGCAGCCAAGTATACGGGGAGCTGTTTTTT. It codes for CASSQVYGELFF.

This clonotype was counted many times. The chain joins TRBV6-5 to TRBJ2-2; D unresolved. The CDR3 length is 12 residues. Trimming cost V 1 base and J 7 bases, with 4 bases left between them. The V gene's germline CDR1 is MNHEY and CDR2 SVGAGI. The CDR3 protein is CASSYFSGELFF. The CDR3 DNA is TGTGCCAGCAGTTACTTCAGCGGGGAGCTGTTTTTT.

The rearrangement joins TRBV30 to TRBJ2-2; D gene ambiguous. The V gene lost 2 bases and the J gene lost 1 base, with 11 bases spanning the gap. CDR1 and CDR2 (germline): GTSNPN, SVGIG (reference sequence). There are 15 residues in the CDR3. CDR3 sequence (DNA): TGTGCCTGGAGTATCGCGGCGGAGAACACCGGGGAGCTGTTTTTT. It encodes CAWSIAAENTGELFF.

In its sample, this clonotype was seen a few times. This sequence joins TRBV4-3 and TRBJ1-3; D is perhaps TRBD1 (5 bases). Germline V CDR1 and CDR2: LGHNA, YSLEER. This CDR3 comprises 16 residues. V lost 3 bases and J lost 0, with 12 bases in between. The CDR3 loop reads CASSQGTASSGNTIYF. In DNA, the CDR3 is TGCGCCAGCAGCCAGGGGACTGCATCCTCTGGAAACACCATATATTTT.

The chain joins TRBV19 to TRBJ1-3; maybe TRBD1 (5 bases). This CDR3 comprises 17 residues. Between the trimmed V and J ends, which lost 5 bases and 2 bases, there was a span of 19 bases. CDR1 LNHDA and CDR2 SQIVND come from the germline V gene (reference sequence). The chain's CDR3 is CASSPSSGRYPGNTIYF. CDR3 nucleotides: TGTGCCAGTAGTCCGTCCTCAGGGCGCTACCCTGGAAACACCATATATTTT.

This clonotype was counted many times. V usage is TRBV7-9 and J usage is TRBJ2-2, with 9 bases lining up with TRBD2. CDR1 and CDR2 (germline): SEHNR, FQNEAQ (reference sequence). J was trimmed by 5 bases and V by 5 bases; bases with no gene match: 3. CDR3 length equals 14 residues. CDR3 DNA sequence: TGTGCCAGCAGCCGAGCGGGAGGTACCGGGGAGCTGTTTTTT. Protein product: CASSRAGGTGELFF.

The chain has TRBV4-1 and TRBJ2-7; perhaps TRBD2 as D (6 bases). The CDR3 has 15 residues. The V gene's germline CDR1 is MGHRA and CDR2 YSYEKL. With 2 bases removed from V and 3 bases from J, the gap between germline ends came to 14 bases. The CDR3 DNA reads TGCGCCAGCAGCCAATCTAGCGCCAATCTCTACGAGCAGTACTTC. It specifies CASSQSSANLYEQYF.

J is TRBJ2-1 and V is TRBV27, with D perhaps given as TRBD1 or TRBD2 (5 bases each). The CDR3 is made up of 14 amino acids. Per the germline V gene, CDR1 is MNHEY and CDR2 is SMNVEV (reference sequence). V gave up 5 bases and J gave up 9 bases, with 17 bases separating them. CDR3 region: CASSTGPHNGEQFF. The DNA of the CDR3 is TGTGCCAGCAGTACGGGACCCCACAATGGTGAGCAGTTCTTC.

This chain connects TRBV12-3 or TRBV12-4 to TRBJ2-1, with a possible D match to TRBD2 (5 bases). The CDR3 has 13 residues. The V end lost 10 bases, the J end lost 7 bases, and 17 bases lay between the germline ends. Here the CDR3 DNA reads TGTGCCATAACTAGTTTAGTGGTTAATGAGCAGTTCTTC. Amino acids: CAITSLVVNEQFF.

Ten or more counts support this clonotype. The rearrangement uses TRBV4-3 and TRBJ2-7; no firm D call. The germline V gene encodes CDR1 LGHNA and CDR2 YSLEER. This CDR3 has 13 amino acids. Trimming pared 0 bases from V and 2 bases from J, leaving 5 bases between. CDR3 sequence: CASSQDSAYEQYF. The CDR3 DNA is TGCGCCAGCAGCCAAGATTCCGCCTACGAGCAGTACTTC.

V is TRBV7-6 and J is TRBJ2-5; no clear D gene. Trimming removed 5 bases from V and 6 bases from J, with 16 bases in between. The CDR3 extends over 14 amino acids. Germline CDR1 is SGHVS and CDR2 is FNYEAQ. The CDR3 here is CASSTTIERKTQYF. The CDR3 coding sequence is TGTGCCAGCAGCACCACTATCGAACGGAAGACCCAGTACTTC.

This clonotype was observed many times. J is TRBJ1-1 and V is TRBV27; unclear D gene. CDR3 length equals 13 residues. With 5 bases removed from V and 1 base from J, the gap between germline ends came to 8 bases. The germline V gene has CDR1 MNHEY and CDR2 SMNVEV (reference sequence). CDR3 DNA sequence: TGTGCCAGCAGTCCTGTATGGAACACTGAAGCTTTCTTT. This encodes CASSPVWNTEAFF.

This clonotype came up many times. This chain joins TRBV30 and TRBJ2-7; D unclear. CDR3 size: 11 residues. Germline assignment: CDR1 GTSNPN and CDR2 SVGIG (reference sequence). The V gene lost 0 bases and the J gene lost 3 bases, with 3 bases spanning the gap. The CDR3 spells CAWSVGYEQYF. DNA of the CDR3: TGTGCCTGGAGTGTCGGCTACGAGCAGTACTTC.

The gene calls are TRBV10-3 and TRBJ1-1, with 8 bases fitting TRBD1. Losses at the gene ends were 3 bases for V and 0 bases for J; bases not matched to a gene: 6. This CDR3 has 16 residues. Germline loops: CDR1 ENHRY, CDR2 SYGVKD. CDR3 DNA sequence: TGTGCCATCAGTGAACCGGACAGGGCGGTGAACACTGAAGCTTTCTTT. It yields the protein CAISEPDRAVNTEAFF.

With regard to this clonotype: Being one base from a much bigger clone, this may be a read error. This CDR3 is missing its conserved last phenylalanine or tryptophan, likely due to a read error. The rearrangement links TRBV27 to TRBJ1-2; a possible D gene is TRBD1 (6 bases). This CDR3 comprises 12 residues. V was cut by 8 bases and J by 8 bases, with 15 bases left in between. Germline CDR1 MNHEY, CDR2 SMNVEV (reference sequence). CDR3 sequence: CASGWDMRGYTS. The CDR3 DNA is TGTGCCAGCGGTTGGGACATGAGGGGCTACACCTCC.